What follows is one T cell receptor beta chain and its context. Its specificity is not known. Some clones are missing from TCRdb's copy, which holds only in-frame ones; the method was immunoSEQ multiplex PCR. Here the sample spans around 140,000 clones, around 88% being singletons. The data are from a study of radiation and T cells in renal cell carcinoma. General study findings and limits: Top tumor clonotypes rose in blood 2 weeks post-radiation, then contracted.

Time point in this sample: blood 4 weeks post-SBRT, at nephrectomy. As for treatment: 15 Gy SBRT to primary tumor, nephrectomy 4 weeks later. Nephrectomy followed 15 Gy stereotactic body radiation by 4 weeks. Radiation-treated patients gave blood at baseline, week 2 and week 4. The patient's renal cell carcinoma had clear cell pathology. The TCR originated in a woman aged 50 to 65 with renal cell carcinoma. The specimen comprised blood, sampled from a patient whose treatment included radiotherapy and nephrectomy.

The CDR3 loop is CASSLSASQFSGANVLTF. The DNA for the CDR3 is TGTGCCAGCAGCTTAAGCGCGTCGCAATTCTCTGGGGCCAACGTCCTGACTTTC. This chain joins TRBV7-3 and TRBJ2-6; no definite D call. V was clipped by 1 base and J by 0 bases, with 13 bases between them. The CDR3 extends over 18 amino acids. In germline, CDR1 is SGHTA, CDR2 FQGTGA. The complete variable domain, with remaining parts taken from reference TRBV7-3 and TRBJ2-6, reads GAGVSQTPSNKVTEKGKYVELRCDPISGHTALYWYRQSLGQGPEFLIYFQGTGAADDSGLPNDRFFAVRPEGSVSTLKIQRTERGDSAVYLCASSLSASQFSGANVLTFGAGSRLTVL.